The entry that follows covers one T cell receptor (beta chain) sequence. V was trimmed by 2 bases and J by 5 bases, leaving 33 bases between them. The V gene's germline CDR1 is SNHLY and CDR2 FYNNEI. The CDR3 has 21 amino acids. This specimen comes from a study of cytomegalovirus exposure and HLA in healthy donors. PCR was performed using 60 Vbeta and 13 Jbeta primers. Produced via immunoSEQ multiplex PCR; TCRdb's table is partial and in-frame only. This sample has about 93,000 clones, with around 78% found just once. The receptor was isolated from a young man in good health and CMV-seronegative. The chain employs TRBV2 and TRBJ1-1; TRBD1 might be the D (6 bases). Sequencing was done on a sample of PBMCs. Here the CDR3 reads CASSEKYRVGRGDRRNTEAFF. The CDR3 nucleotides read TGTGCCAGCAGTGAAAAATATCGGGTCGGCAGGGGAGATAGACGAAATACTGAAGCTTTCTTT.